This T cell receptor (beta chain) appears in the sequencing data of a study of cytomegalovirus exposure and HLA in healthy donors. Study observations and caveats: In all likelihood, a cluster of highly shared sequence variants was a sequencing artifact. An analysis was carried out at a later point. It showed that HLA-associated TCR beta chains were more clonally expanded than equally common non-associated chains. The authors later found TCR association rates varying by HLA locus, with DRB1 most and HLA-C fewest. A later analysis found most CMV-associated TCR beta chains apparently HLA-restricted.

This clone has a single count. Its target is not known. The CDR3 totals 13 residues. Trimming cost V 5 bases and J 8 bases; bases outside gene matches: 5. Looked up from germline, CDR1 is MNHNS and CDR2 is SASEGT. PCR employed 60 Vbeta and 13 Jbeta primers. The assay was immunoSEQ multiplex PCR, and TCRdb's table has in-frame clones only and misses some. This table has approximately 140,000 clones, over 60% appearing once. The J gene is TRBJ2-4, the V gene TRBV6-1; 8 bases match TRBD1. The source material was PBMCs. This clonotype was obtained from a man in his forties in good health and CMV-seronegative. This CDR3 reads CASSPDRGDIQYF. The CDR3 bases are TGTGCCAGCAGTCCTGACAGGGGAGACATTCAGTACTTC.